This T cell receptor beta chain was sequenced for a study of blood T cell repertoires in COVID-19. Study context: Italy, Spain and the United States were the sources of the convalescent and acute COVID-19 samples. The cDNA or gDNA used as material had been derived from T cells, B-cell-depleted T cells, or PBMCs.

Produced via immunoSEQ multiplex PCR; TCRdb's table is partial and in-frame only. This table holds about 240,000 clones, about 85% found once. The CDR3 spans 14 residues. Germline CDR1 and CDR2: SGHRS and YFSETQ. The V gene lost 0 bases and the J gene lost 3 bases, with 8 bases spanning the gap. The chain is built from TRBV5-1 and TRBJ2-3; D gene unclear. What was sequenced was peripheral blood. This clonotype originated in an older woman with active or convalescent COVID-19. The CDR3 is CASSLAQTTDTQYF. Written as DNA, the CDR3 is TGCGCCAGCAGCTTGGCTCAGACAACAGATACGCAGTATTTT.